This is a list of T cell receptor beta chains from one sample in a study of cytomegalovirus exposure and HLA in healthy donors. Profiled with immunoSEQ multiplex PCR; TCRdb holds only in-frame clones, not every one. This table holds over 120,000 clones, 80% to 90% found once. Specimen: PBMCs. These receptors were taken from a young woman in good health and CMV-seropositive. The CDR3 runs from the conserved cysteine through the conserved F or W. Fields, in order: V gene, D gene, J gene, clone size, CDR3 DNA, CDR3 protein. A D gene is named only where the DNA matches it firmly. Size tells how often a clone was seen (once, few, many) or the class of an expanded clone, and some rows leave it out.

TRBV9	TRBD1	TRBJ1-4	-	TGTGCCAGCAGCGTCAACACAGGGGCAACTAATGAAAAACTGTTTTTT	CASSVNTGATNEKLFF
TRBV15	-	TRBJ2-7	-	TGTGCCACCAGCAGAGATAGGAGTTACGAGCAGTACTTC	CATSRDRSYEQYF
TRBV28	TRBD1	TRBJ1-1	-	TGTGCCAGCAGTTCCACTTCGGACAGGGGGAACACTGAAGCTTTCTTT	CASSSTSDRGNTEAFF
TRBV13	TRBD1	TRBJ1-2	-	TGTGCCAGCAGCCCCGGGACAGGGACCTACACCTTC	CASSPGTGTYTF
TRBV4-1	TRBD2	TRBJ2-5	-	TGCGCCAGCAGCCAAGAACGGGGGGAAGAGGAGACCCAGTACTTC	CASSQERGEEETQYF
TRBV11-3	TRBD2	TRBJ2-1	-	TGTGCCAGCAGCTTTCATGTCGGGAGGTCTGCCTACAATGAGCAGTTCTTC	CASSFHVGRSAYNEQFF
TRBV5-1	TRBD1	TRBJ1-2	-	TGCGCCAGCACCCTAACGGGACAGAACTATGGCTACACCTTC	CASTLTGQNYGYTF
TRBV9	TRBD2	TRBJ2-2	-	TGTGCCAGCAGCGTAGATGGCGGGGGGGGCGCCACCGGGGAGCTGTTTTTT	CASSVDGGGGATGELFF
TRBV5-1	TRBD1	TRBJ1-1	-	TGCGCCAGCAGGACAGGGGTAAACACTGAAGCTTTCTTT	CASRTGVNTEAFF
TRBV27	-	TRBJ1-1	-	TGTGCCAGCAGTTTACGCGGTCGTGAAGCTTTCTTT	CASSLRGREAFF
TRBV6-1	TRBD1	TRBJ1-2	-	TGTGCCAGCAGTGGTAAATCCAGGGGGCGAGGGTATGGCTACACCTTC	CASSGKSRGRGYGYTF
TRBV7-7	TRBD2	TRBJ2-1	-	TGTGCCAGCAGCCGGGGACTAGCACCCAATGAGCAGTTCTTC	CASSRGLAPNEQFF
TRBV28	-	TRBJ2-7	-	TGTGCCAGCAGTCCCCCACGCGGAGGACGCTACGAGCAGTACTTC	CASSPPRGGRYEQYF
TRBV28	-	TRBJ1-2	-	TGTGCCAGCAGTTTATTCTCGGGAATCCGGGGCTACACCTTC	CASSLFSGIRGYTF
TRBV6-4	TRBD2	TRBJ2-2	-	TGTGCCAGCAGTCCTGGGACTAGCGGGAGAGCGAACACCGGGGAGCTGTTTTTT	CASSPGTSGRANTGELFF
TRBV20-1	TRBD1	TRBJ1-1	once	TGCAGTGCATACGGACAGGGTGCGGCTTTCTTT	CSAYGQGAAFF
TRBV9	-	TRBJ1-4	-	TGTGCCAGCAGCCCGACACACTTTAATGAAAAACTGTTTTTT	CASSPTHFNEKLFF
TRBV11-3	-	TRBJ2-7	-	TGTGCCAGCAGCTCGCAGCAGGGGAACGAGCAGTACTTC	CASSSQQGNEQYF
TRBV5-1	-	TRBJ2-1	-	TGCGCCAGCAGCTTGGTCGGGCCGTGGGGCTACTACAATGAGCAGTTCTTC	CASSLVGPWGYYNEQFF
TRBV12-5	TRBD2	TRBJ2-1	-	TGTGCTAGTGGCCCGGGACTAGGGCGTGATGAGCAGTTCTTC	CASGPGLGRDEQFF
TRBV5-1	-	TRBJ2-7	-	TGCGCCAGCAGCTTTTTGTGGGGCAACGAGCAGTACTTC	CASSFLWGNEQYF
TRBV6-5	-	TRBJ2-3	-	TGTGCCAGTAGTCTATACGGTGTTGACACAGATACGCAGTATTTT	CASSLYGVDTDTQYF
TRBV28	-	TRBJ2-7	-	TGTGCCAGCAGTTTAACAGGGTCCCGCCGCTACGAGCAGTACTTC	CASSLTGSRRYEQYF
TRBV12-5	TRBD2	TRBJ2-7	-	TGTGTGCTATCAGCGGGGGGGCACTACGAGCAGTACTTC	CVLSAGGHYEQYF
TRBV7-8	TRBD1	TRBJ1-3	-	TGTGCCAGCAGCCGGACGGACAGGGGAAACACCATATATTTT	CASSRTDRGNTIYF
TRBV27	-	TRBJ1-2	once	TGTGCCAGCAGTTTATCGGTGACGGAGACCTACTATGGCTACACCTTC	CASSLSVTETYYGYTF
TRBV6-1	-	TRBJ2-5	-	TGTGCCAGCAGTGATTTTGAGGGTACTGAGACCCAGTACTTC	CASSDFEGTETQYF
TRBV5-1	-	TRBJ1-2	-	TGCGCCAGCAGCCCTACTACCACAGGGTCCTATGGCTACACCTTC	CASSPTTTGSYGYTF
TRBV7-8	TRBD2	TRBJ2-1	-	TGTGCCAGCAGCTTACCCCGGACTAGCGGGAGAGGAGGGGGCAATGAGCAGTTCTTC	CASSLPRTSGRGGGNEQFF
TRBV2	TRBD1	TRBJ2-3	-	TGTGCCAGCGGGGGACAGGGAGCGGGGCGCACAGATACGCAGTATTTT	CASGGQGAGRTDTQYF
TRBV4-1	TRBD2	TRBJ2-5	-	TGCGCCAGCAGGGGGGGGCTAGCGGGTGAGGAGACCCAGTACTTC	CASRGGLAGEETQYF
TRBV7-9	-	TRBJ1-5	few	TGTGCCAGCAGCCAGGGGCAGAATCAGCCCCAGCATTTT	CASSQGQNQPQHF
TRBV28	TRBD1	TRBJ2-5	-	TGTGCCAGCAGTCCCAGGGGGATTAAAGAGACCCAGTACTTC	CASSPRGIKETQYF
TRBV27	-	TRBJ2-6	once	TGTGCCAGCAGTCCCAGAATGTCTGGGGCCAACGTCCTGACTTTC	CASSPRMSGANVLTF
TRBV18	-	TRBJ2-3	medium-sized	TGTGCCAGCTCACTGAGTCCAGATACGCAGTATTTT	CASSLSPDTQYF
TRBV5-8	TRBD1	TRBJ1-5	-	TGTGCCAGCAGCTTTAGGACAGGGATCCAGCCCCAGCATTTT	CASSFRTGIQPQHF
TRBV28	TRBD1	TRBJ1-1	-	TGTGCCAGCAGTCATCCGTGGCCGAGACAGGGCACTGAAGCTTTCTTT	CASSHPWPRQGTEAFF
TRBV6-5	-	TRBJ1-1	-	TGTGCCAGCAGTCCTCGGGGGTGGACTGAAGCTTTCTTT	CASSPRGWTEAFF
TRBV28	-	TRBJ1-2	-	TGTGCCAGCAGCACCGGGAGCAACTACTATGGCTACACCTTC	CASSTGSNYYGYTF
TRBV15	TRBD1	TRBJ2-3	-	TGTGCCACCAGCAGGGACAGGCAAGATACGCAGTATTTT	CATSRDRQDTQYF
TRBV28	TRBD1	TRBJ1-2	-	TGTGCCAGCAGTTTGTCCCGGACAGGCTATGGCTACACCTTC	CASSLSRTGYGYTF
TRBV7-9	TRBD2	TRBJ2-1	-	TGTGCCAGCAGCGCGCCAACTAGCGGGATTTTTAATGAGCAGTTCTTC	CASSAPTSGIFNEQFF
TRBV6-5	-	TRBJ2-3	-	TGTGCCAGCAGTTACTCGCTAGGTAGCACAGATACGCAGTATTTT	CASSYSLGSTDTQYF
TRBV5-6	TRBD1	TRBJ1-6	-	TGTGCCAGCAGCCCGGGACAGGTCTATAATTCACCCCTCCACTTT	CASSPGQVYNSPLHF
TRBV5-4	-	TRBJ2-7	-	TGTGCCAGCAGCTTGGGAGGATCTACTAGGGAGCAGTACTTC	CASSLGGSTREQYF
TRBV14	-	TRBJ2-7	-	TGTGCCAGCAGCCACTTAGGGGCCTACGAGCAGTACTTC	CASSHLGAYEQYF
TRBV11-2	-	TRBJ1-1	-	TGTGCCAGCAGCCCCTCCCTCCCGGCAGACATGAACACTGAAGCTTTCTTT	CASSPSLPADMNTEAFF
TRBV2	-	TRBJ1-2	-	TGTGCCAGCAGTGACCGGGGGTATGGCTACACCTTC	CASSDRGYGYTF
TRBV1	-	TRBJ2-1	-	TGCACCAGCAGCAGACTAGCGGGAGGGCAATGCGATGAGCAGTTCTTC	CTSSRLAGGQCDEQFF
TRBV7-3	TRBD1	TRBJ2-2	-	TGTGCCAGCAGGAAAACAGGGGGCTCCGGGGAGCTGTTTTTT	CASRKTGGSGELFF
TRBV2	-	TRBJ1-1	-	TGTGCCAGCAGGGGCTGGGGGGAGGTACGAGCTTTCTTT	CASRGWGEVRAFF
TRBV23-1	-	TRBJ2-7	once	TGCGCCAGCAGTCAATCGAGGGGCGCCTGGGGGAGGCCACACTACGAGCAGTACTTC	CASSQSRGAWGRPHYEQYF
TRBV6-6	-	TRBJ1-2	few	TGTGCCAGCAGTTACCCCTCAGGGGAGGGCTACACCTTC	CASSYPSGEGYTF
TRBV7-2	-	TRBJ2-5	-	TGTGCCAGCAGCCGACCCGGGGAGACCCAGTACTTC	CASSRPGETQYF
TRBV28	-	TRBJ2-2	-	TGTGCCAGCAGTTTCCAGGGCTTTGGCGGGGAGCTGTTTTTT	CASSFQGFGGELFF
TRBV2	TRBD2	TRBJ2-7	-	TGTGCCAGCAGCGACCCGGGACTAGCGGGAGACATGGGCGAGCAGTACTTC	CASSDPGLAGDMGEQYF
TRBV25-1	TRBD2	TRBJ2-1	-	TGTGCCAGCATCAGCGATGGACTAGCGGGACGACCCTACAATGAGCAGTTCTTC	CASISDGLAGRPYNEQFF
TRBV7-2	-	TRBJ1-2	few	TGTGCCAGCAGCTTCTTCGGTTACTATGGCTACACCTTC	CASSFFGYYGYTF
TRBV20-1	-	TRBJ2-5	-	TGCAGTGCTCAAAAGGGGGAGACCCAGTACTTC	CSAQKGETQYF